At least ten counts were recorded for the clone carrying this T cell receptor beta chain. The sample originates from a study of T-cell reconstitution after alpha-beta-depleted transplantation in children. Preparation of the TCRbeta library used unique molecular identifiers. TCRdb ran MiXCR on the PCR reads and lists one entry per CDR3 protein. The sample carries about 360,000 distinct CDR3 sequences, 10% to 15% recorded once. The length of the CDR3 is 15 residues. Looked up from germline, CDR1 is DFQATT and CDR2 is SNEGSKA (reference sequence). After removal of 2 bases from V and 1 base from J, the junction contained 7 bases not matched to a gene.

The TCR originated in a human donor who donated a stem cell graft to a child with Fanconi anemia. Sequenced material: PBMCs, taken from the stem cell graft. This chain joins TRBV20-1 and TRBJ1-1, with TRBD1 matching over 7 bases. The CDR3 region has the DNA TGCAGTGCTAGAAAACAGGGGCTCGGGAACACTGAAGCTTTCTTT. Translated, it gives CSARKQGLGNTEAFF.